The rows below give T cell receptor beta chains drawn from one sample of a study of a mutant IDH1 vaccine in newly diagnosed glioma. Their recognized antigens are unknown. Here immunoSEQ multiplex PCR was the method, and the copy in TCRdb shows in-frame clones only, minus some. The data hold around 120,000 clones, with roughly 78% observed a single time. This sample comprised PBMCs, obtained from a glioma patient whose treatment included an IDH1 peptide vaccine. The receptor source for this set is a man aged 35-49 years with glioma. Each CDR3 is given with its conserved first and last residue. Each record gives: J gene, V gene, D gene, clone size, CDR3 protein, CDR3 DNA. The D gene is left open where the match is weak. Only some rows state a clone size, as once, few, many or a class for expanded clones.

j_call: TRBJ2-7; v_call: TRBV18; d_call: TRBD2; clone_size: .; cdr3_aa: CASSPLGTSRTAPYEQYF; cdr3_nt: TGTGCCAGCTCACCACTAGGGACTAGCCGAACGGCCCCCTACGAGCAGTACTTC
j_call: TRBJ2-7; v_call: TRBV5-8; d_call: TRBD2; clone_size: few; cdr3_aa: CASGLEDEQYF; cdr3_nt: TGTGCCAGCGGACTAGAAGACGAGCAGTACTTC
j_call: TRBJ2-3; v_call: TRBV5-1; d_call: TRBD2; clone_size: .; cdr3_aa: CASSVAGFKDTQYF; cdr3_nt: TGCGCCAGCAGCGTAGCGGGCTTCAAGGATACGCAGTATTTT
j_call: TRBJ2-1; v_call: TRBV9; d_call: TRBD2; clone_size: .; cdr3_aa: CASSLWTSGSNEQFF; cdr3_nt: TGTGCCAGCAGCCTTTGGACTAGCGGGAGTAATGAGCAGTTCTTC
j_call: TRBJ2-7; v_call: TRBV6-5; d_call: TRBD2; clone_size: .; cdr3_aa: CASRGLAVYEQYF; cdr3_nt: TGTGCCAGCAGGGGACTAGCAGTCTACGAGCAGTACTTC
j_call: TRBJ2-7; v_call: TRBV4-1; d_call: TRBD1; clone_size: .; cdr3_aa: CASSPTGVLYEQYF; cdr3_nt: TGCGCCAGCAGCCCTACAGGGGTTCTCTACGAGCAGTACTTC
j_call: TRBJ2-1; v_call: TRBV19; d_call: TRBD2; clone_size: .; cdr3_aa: CASTPPSGGAYNEQFF; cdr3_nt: TGTGCCAGTACCCCTCCTAGCGGGGGTGCCTACAATGAGCAGTTCTTC
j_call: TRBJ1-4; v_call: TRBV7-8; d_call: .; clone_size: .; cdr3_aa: CASSLGWRTSEKLFF; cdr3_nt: TGTGCCAGCAGCCTAGGGTGGAGGACGAGCGAAAAACTGTTTTTT
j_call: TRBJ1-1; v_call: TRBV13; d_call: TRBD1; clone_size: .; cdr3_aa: CASSLGRTGREAFF; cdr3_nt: TGTGCCAGCAGCTTAGGCCGGACAGGGCGTGAAGCTTTCTTT
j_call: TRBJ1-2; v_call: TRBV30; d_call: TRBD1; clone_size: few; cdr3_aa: CAWNGRGRGGYTF; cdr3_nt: TGTGCCTGGAACGGCAGGGGGCGCGGGGGCTACACCTTC
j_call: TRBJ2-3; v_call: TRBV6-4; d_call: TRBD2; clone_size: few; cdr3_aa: CASGTSGDWNTQYF; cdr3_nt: TGTGCCAGCGGGACTAGCGGGGATTGGAATACGCAGTATTTT
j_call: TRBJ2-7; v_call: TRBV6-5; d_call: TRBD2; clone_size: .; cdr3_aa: CASSYTNPGLKYEQYF; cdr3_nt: TGTGCCAGCAGTTACACGAATCCGGGACTAAAATACGAGCAGTACTTC
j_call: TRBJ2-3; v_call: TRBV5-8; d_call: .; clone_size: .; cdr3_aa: CASSLGRPEDTQYF; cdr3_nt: TGTGCCAGCAGCTTGGGTCGCCCTGAAGATACGCAGTATTTT
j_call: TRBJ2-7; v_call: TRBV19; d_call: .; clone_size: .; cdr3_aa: CASSITLTASSYEQYF; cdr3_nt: TGTGCCAGTAGTATAACCCTGACAGCCTCCTCCTACGAGCAGTACTTC
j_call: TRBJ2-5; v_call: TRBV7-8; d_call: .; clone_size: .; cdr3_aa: CASSLARHKETQYF; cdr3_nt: TGTGCCAGCAGCTTAGCGCGGCACAAAGAGACCCAGTACTTC
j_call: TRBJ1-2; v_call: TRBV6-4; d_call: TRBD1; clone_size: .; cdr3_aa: CASSDSPAGGGYGYTF; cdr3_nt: TGTGCCAGCAGTGACTCACCAGCAGGGGGAGGGTATGGCTACACCTTC
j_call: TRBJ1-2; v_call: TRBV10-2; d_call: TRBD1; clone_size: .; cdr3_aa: CASSELLGQGKTF; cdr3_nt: TGCGCCAGCAGTGAATTACTAGGACAGGGGAAGACCTTC
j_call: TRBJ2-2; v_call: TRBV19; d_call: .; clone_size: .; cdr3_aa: CASNGPNTGELFF; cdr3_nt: TGTGCCAGTAATGGGCCGAACACCGGGGAGCTGTTTTTT
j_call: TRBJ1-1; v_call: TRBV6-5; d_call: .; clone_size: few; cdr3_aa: CASSLGDGSYTEAFF; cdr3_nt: TGTGCCAGCAGTTTGGGGGACGGGTCCTACACTGAAGCTTTCTTT
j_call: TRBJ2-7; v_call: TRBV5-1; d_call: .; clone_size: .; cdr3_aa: CASSLVGGNNYEQYF; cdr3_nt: TGCGCCAGCAGCTTGGTGGGGGGAAATAACTACGAGCAGTACTTC
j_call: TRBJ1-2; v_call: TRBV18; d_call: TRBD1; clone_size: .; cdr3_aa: CASSPRVTGENYGYTF; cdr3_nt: TGTGCCAGCTCACCCCGGGTAACAGGGGAGAACTATGGCTACACCTTC
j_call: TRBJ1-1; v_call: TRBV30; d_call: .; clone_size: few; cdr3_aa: CAWSVNLNTEAFF; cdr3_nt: TGTGCCTGGAGTGTCAACCTGAACACTGAAGCTTTCTTT
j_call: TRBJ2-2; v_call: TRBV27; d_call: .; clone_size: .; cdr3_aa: CASTSYTGELFF; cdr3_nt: TGTGCCAGCACCTCATACACCGGGGAGCTGTTTTTT
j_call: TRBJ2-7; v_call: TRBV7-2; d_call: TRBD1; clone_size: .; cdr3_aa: CASSFRQGYEQYF; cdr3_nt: TGTGCCAGCAGCTTTCGACAGGGCTACGAGCAGTACTTC